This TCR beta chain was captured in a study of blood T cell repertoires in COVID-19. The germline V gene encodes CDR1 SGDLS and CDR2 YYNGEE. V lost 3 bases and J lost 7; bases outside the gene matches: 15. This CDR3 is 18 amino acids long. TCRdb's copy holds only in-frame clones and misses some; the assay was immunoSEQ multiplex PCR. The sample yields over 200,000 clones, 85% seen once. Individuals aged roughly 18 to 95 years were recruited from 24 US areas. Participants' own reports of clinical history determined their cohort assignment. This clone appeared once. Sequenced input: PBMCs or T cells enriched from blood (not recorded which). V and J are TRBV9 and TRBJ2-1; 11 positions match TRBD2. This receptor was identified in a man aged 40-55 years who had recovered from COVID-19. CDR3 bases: TGTGCCAGCAGCGGGGAGTCAACTAGCGGGAGTATTGGGAATGAGCAGTTCTTC. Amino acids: CASSGESTSGSIGNEQFF.